This paragraph covers one T cell receptor beta chain sequence. The sample holds a few counts of this clonotype. There is no known antigen for this receptor. Per-nucleotide qualities are absent, and no much larger clonotype sits a single base away. TCRdb shows the sequencer as Illumina HiSeq 2500. Quantitative 5'-RACE with molecular barcodes was the method used to prepare the TCR beta libraries. The original pipeline was this. Disease-linked TCR variants were identified with a new computational method built on a probabilistic model of VDJ rearrangement. Using fastp trimming at Q25 and MiXCR clonotype assembly, TCRdb reanalyzed the public sequencing data and kept in-frame beta chains. Identical CDR3 protein sequences are pooled into one entry, listed with their most common genes and DNA. The V and J calls shown here were made by TCRdb, not taken from the authors' results. The sample data list roughly 130,000 distinct CDR3 sequences, and roughly 13% of these were observed just once. The ten largest account for almost 3% of the sample.

The CDR3 runs 14 amino acids, cysteine and phenylalanine included. The only DNA kept is the CDR3, 42 bases in frame from the first base. At the junction V is shortened by 1 base and J by 5 bases, with 11 bases in between. CDR1 and CDR2, looked up from the germline V gene, are SGHRS and YFSETQ. These data come from a study of CD8 T cells in ankylosing spondylitis (dated by TCRdb to 2017 to 2019). About the study as a whole: The study profiled T cell receptor beta repertoires in healthy donors and ankylosing spondylitis patients to find disease-linked TCR variants. The full study cohort was made up of under 30 ankylosing spondylitis patients and some 100 healthy donors. Peripheral blood was sampled, and synovial fluid was also collected from ankylosing spondylitis patients. Study-wide findings and limitations: Blood from ankylosing spondylitis patients appeared to be characterized by a TCR beta motif made up of several highly homologous amino acid variants. The disease-linked clones were reported to be significantly enriched in matched synovial fluid samples from ankylosing spondylitis patients. Some motif variants were previously reported in synovial fluid and blood of reactive arthritis patients, suggesting common disease-initiation mechanisms. The disease-linked clones had a CD8+ phenotype and were found at relatively low frequencies in peripheral blood.

Material: blood, either unsorted or a sorted T cell fraction (not recorded which). This clonotype was obtained from a female donor with ankylosing spondylitis or in good health (not recorded which). The sequence joins TRBV5-1 to TRBJ2-3, with a tentative D gene TRBD1 over 6 matching bases. The CDR3 is CASSLSRGGDTQYF. DNA sequence: TGCGCCAGCAGCTTGAGCCGAGGGGGAGATACGCAGTATTTT.